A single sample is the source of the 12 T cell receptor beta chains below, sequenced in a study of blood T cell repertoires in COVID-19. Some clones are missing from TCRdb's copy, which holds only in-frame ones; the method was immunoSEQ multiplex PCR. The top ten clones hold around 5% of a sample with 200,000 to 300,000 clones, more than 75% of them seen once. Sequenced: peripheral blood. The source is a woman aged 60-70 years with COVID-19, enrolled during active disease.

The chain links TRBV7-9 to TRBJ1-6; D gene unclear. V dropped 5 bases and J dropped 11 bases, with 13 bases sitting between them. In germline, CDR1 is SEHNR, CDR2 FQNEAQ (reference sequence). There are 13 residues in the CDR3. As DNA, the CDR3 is TGTGCCAGCAGCCCCTCGGCTCAGGCACCCCTCCACTTT. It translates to CASSPSAQAPLHF.

CDR3 residues: CASSLAASGSSDTQYF. CDR3 DNA: TGTGCCAGCAGCTTGGCTGCTAGCGGGAGTTCAGATACGCAGTATTTT. The chain carries TRBV5-8 and TRBJ2-3; 10 nucleotides line up with TRBD2. Germline lookup yields CDR1 SGHTS and CDR2 YDEGEE. The CDR3 is 16 amino acids. V shed 0 bases and J 4 bases; nucleotides not matched to a gene: 5. Full variable domain (missing parts from reference TRBV5-8 and TRBJ2-3): EAGVTQSPTHLIKTRGQQATLRCSPISGHTSVYWYQQALGLGLQFLLWYDEGEERNRGNFPPRFSGRQFPNYSSELNVNALELEDSALYLCASSLAASGSSDTQYFGPGTRLTVL.

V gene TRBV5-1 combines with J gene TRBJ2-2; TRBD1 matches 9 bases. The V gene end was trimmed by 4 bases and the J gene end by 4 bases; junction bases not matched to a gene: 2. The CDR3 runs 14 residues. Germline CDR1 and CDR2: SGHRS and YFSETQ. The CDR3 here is CASSGGQGTGELFF. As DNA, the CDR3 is TGCGCCAGCAGCGGGGGACAGGGCACCGGGGAGCTGTTTTTT.

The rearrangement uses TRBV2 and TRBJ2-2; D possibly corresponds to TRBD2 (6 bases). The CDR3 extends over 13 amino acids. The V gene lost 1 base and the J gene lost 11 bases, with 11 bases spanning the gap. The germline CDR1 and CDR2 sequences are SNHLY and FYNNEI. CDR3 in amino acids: CASSEGGVVELFF. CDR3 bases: TGTGCCAGCAGTGAAGGGGGGGTTGTCGAGCTGTTTTTT.

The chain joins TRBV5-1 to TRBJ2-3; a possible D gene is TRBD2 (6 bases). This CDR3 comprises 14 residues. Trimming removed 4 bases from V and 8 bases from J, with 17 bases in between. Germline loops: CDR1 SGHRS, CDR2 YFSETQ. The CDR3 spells CASSPLGVEGTQYF. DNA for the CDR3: TGCGCCAGCAGCCCCTTGGGGGTGGAGGGTACGCAGTATTTT.

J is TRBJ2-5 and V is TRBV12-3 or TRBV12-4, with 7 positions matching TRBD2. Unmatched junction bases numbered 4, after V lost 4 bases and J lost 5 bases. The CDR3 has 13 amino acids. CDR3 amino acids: CASSSRGSETQYF. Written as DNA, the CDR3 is TGTGCCAGCAGTTCACGCGGGAGCGAGACCCAGTACTTC.

The CDR3 DNA is TGTGCCAGCAGCCAGACTAGCGGGAAGTACGAGCAGTACTTC. Protein sequence: CASSQTSGKYEQYF. The chain couples TRBV3-1 (or the pseudogene TRBV3-2) to TRBJ2-7; 11 bases agree with TRBD2. Germline V gives CDR1 LGHDT, CDR2 YNNKEL (reference sequence). Unmatched junction bases numbered 2, after V lost 3 bases and J lost 4 bases. The CDR3 runs 14 residues.

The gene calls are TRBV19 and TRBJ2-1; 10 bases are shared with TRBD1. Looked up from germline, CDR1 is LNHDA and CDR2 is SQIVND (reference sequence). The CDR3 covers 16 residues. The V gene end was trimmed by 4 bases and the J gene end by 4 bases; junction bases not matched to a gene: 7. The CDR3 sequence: CASSTRQGAIYNEQFF. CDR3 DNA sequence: TGTGCCAGTAGTACCCGACAGGGGGCGATTTACAATGAGCAGTTCTTC.

CDR3 sequence (DNA): TGTGCCACCGCGGGGCCAGGGAGCCCAGATACGCAGTATTTT. Translation: CATAGPGSPDTQYF. The gene calls are TRBV24-1 and TRBJ2-3; perhaps TRBD2 as D (6 bases). The CDR3 spans 14 residues. Trimming stripped 9 bases from V and 4 bases from J, with 16 bases between. Germline CDR1 KGHDR, CDR2 SFDVKD.

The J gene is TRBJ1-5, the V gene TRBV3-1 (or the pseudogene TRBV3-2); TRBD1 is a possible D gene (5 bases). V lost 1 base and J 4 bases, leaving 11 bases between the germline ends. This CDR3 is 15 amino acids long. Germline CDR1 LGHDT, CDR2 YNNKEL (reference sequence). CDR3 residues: CASSQGQGQNQPQHF. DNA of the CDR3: TGTGCCAGCAGCCAAGGGCAGGGCCAGAATCAGCCCCAGCATTTT.

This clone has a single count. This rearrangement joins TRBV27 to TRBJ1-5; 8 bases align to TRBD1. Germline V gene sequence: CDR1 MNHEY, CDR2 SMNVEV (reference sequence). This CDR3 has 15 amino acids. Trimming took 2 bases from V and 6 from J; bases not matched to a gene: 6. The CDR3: CASSLAGGAGQPQHF. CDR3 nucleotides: TGTGCCAGCAGTTTAGCAGGGGGCGCGGGTCAGCCCCAGCATTTT.

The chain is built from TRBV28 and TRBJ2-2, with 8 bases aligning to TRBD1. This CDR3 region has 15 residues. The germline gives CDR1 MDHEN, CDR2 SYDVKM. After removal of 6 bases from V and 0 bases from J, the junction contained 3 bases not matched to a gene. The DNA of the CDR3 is TGTGCCAGCAGATGGGGACAGGCGAACACCGGGGAGCTGTTTTTT. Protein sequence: CASRWGQANTGELFF.